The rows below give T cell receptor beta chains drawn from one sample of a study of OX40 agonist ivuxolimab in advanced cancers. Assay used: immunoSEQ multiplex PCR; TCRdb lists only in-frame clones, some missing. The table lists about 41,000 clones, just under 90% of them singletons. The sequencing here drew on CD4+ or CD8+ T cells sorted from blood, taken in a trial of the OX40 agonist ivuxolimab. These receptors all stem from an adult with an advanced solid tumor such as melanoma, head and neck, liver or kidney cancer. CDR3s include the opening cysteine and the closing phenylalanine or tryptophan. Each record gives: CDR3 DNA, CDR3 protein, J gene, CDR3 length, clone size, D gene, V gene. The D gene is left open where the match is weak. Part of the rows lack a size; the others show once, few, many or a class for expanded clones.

TGTGCCAGCAGTTTAGCAGGAGGGGCCAACGTCCTGACTTTC	CASSLAGGANVLTF	TRBJ2-6	14	.	.	TRBV28
TGCGCCAGCAGCTTGGGGGTTGGGACAGGGATTCCCTACGAGCAGTACTTC	CASSLGVGTGIPYEQYF	TRBJ2-7	17	.	TRBD1	TRBV5-1
TGTGCCATCTCCGCGGGGGGACCCACAGATACGCAGTATTTT	CAISAGGPTDTQYF	TRBJ2-3	14	.	TRBD2	TRBV10-3
TGCGCCAGCAGCCTTACAGGGGCGGGCAATCAGCCCCAGCATTTT	CASSLTGAGNQPQHF	TRBJ1-5	15	.	TRBD1	TRBV5-1
TGCGCCAGCAGCTTGGACAGGAACACTGAAGCTTTCTTT	CASSLDRNTEAFF	TRBJ1-1	13	.	.	TRBV5-1
TGTGCCAGTAGTATAGCTCTAGCGGGGAGTAGCACAGATACGCAGTATTTT	CASSIALAGSSTDTQYF	TRBJ2-3	17	.	TRBD2	TRBV19
TGTGCCAGTAGTATAGCAGGGTCAGACGAGCAGTACTTC	CASSIAGSDEQYF	TRBJ2-7	13	.	.	TRBV19
TGTGCCAGCAGCCCGCGTGGTGAGGGCACCTACGAGCAGTACTTC	CASSPRGEGTYEQYF	TRBJ2-7	15	.	.	TRBV9
TGTGCCAGCAGTGGACAACAGGGCCTGGAGACCCAGTACTTC	CASSGQQGLETQYF	TRBJ2-5	14	.	.	TRBV2
TGTGCCAGCACCCGATATCCGGGACAGGGGGGATATGGCTACACCTTC	CASTRYPGQGGYGYTF	TRBJ1-2	16	.	TRBD1	TRBV7-2
TGTGCCAGCAGCCCTGCAGGGGATGGCTACACCTTC	CASSPAGDGYTF	TRBJ1-2	12	.	.	TRBV7-6
TGCGCCAGCAGCCAAGTCGAACTAGCGGGAGGGCGAGAGCAGTTCTTC	CASSQVELAGGREQFF	TRBJ2-1	16	.	TRBD2	TRBV4-1
TGTGCCAGCAGCTTCCGGGACCCTTCACCCCTCCACTTT	CASSFRDPSPLHF	TRBJ1-6	13	.	.	TRBV9
TGTGCCAGCAGTGAGGGTGGGCAAGAGACCCAGTACTTC	CASSEGGQETQYF	TRBJ2-5	13	.	.	TRBV25-1
TGTGCCAGCAGCACCCGGGACATTGCCTACGAGCAGTACTTC	CASSTRDIAYEQYF	TRBJ2-7	14	.	.	TRBV7-9
TGTGCCAGCAGCCGGGACTACAGCTCCTACAATGAGCAGTTCTTC	CASSRDYSSYNEQFF	TRBJ2-1	15	.	TRBD2	TRBV2
TGTGCCAGCAGTGAAGGGCAGGACCTCGACTACGAGCAGTACTTC	CASSEGQDLDYEQYF	TRBJ2-7	15	.	.	TRBV6-1
TGTGCCAGCAGCTTAGGGTACCGGTCGGAGCTGTTTTTT	CASSLGYRSELFF	TRBJ2-2	13	once	.	TRBV11-2
TGCGCCAGCAGCCGGGACCAGGGGGGGATCGGAGGTTACGAGCAGTACTTC	CASSRDQGGIGGYEQYF	TRBJ2-7	17	.	.	TRBV5-1
TGTGCCAGCAGGACGGGGGGCCTCACAGATACGCAGTATTTT	CASRTGGLTDTQYF	TRBJ2-3	14	.	.	TRBV6-1
TGTGCCAGCAGCGCCGGGACAGCACATCAGCCCCAGCATTTT	CASSAGTAHQPQHF	TRBJ1-5	14	.	TRBD1	TRBV9
TGCAGCGTTGAGGGGGACCGGGGAAACACCATATATTTT	CSVEGDRGNTIYF	TRBJ1-3	13	.	.	TRBV29-1
TGTGCCAGTAGGTATAGTCAGGGGGTCCCCTCTACCTACAATGAGCAGTTCTTC	CASRYSQGVPSTYNEQFF	TRBJ2-1	18	.	TRBD1	TRBV19
TGTGCTAGTTTCGGGTTAGCGGGAGGCGCAGATACGCAGTATTTT	CASFGLAGGADTQYF	TRBJ2-3	15	.	TRBD2	TRBV12-5
TGTGCCAGCAGCCAAGATTCGGGGACTGAAGCTTTCTTT	CASSQDSGTEAFF	TRBJ1-1	13	.	.	TRBV4-2
TGTGCCAGCAGCTTTTGGGACAGGGATACTGAAGCTTTCTTT	CASSFWDRDTEAFF	TRBJ1-1	14	.	TRBD1	TRBV5-6
TGTGCCAGCAGCTTAGGGACCTCGGGGCAGTATTTT	CASSLGTSGQYF	TRBJ2-3	12	.	.	TRBV5-6
TGTGCCAGCAGCTTGGGCCCCCGGACTAGGACTGGTGAGACCCAGTACTTC	CASSLGPRTRTGETQYF	TRBJ2-5	17	.	TRBD2	TRBV7-3
TGTGCCAGCAGCTCGGGACAGGGGTTTTCACCCCTCCACTTT	CASSSGQGFSPLHF	TRBJ1-6	14	.	TRBD1	TRBV7-9
TGTGCCAGCAGTGAGGTTGGGGGGGGAAAGGACGAGCAGTACTTC	CASSEVGGGKDEQYF	TRBJ2-7	15	.	TRBD2	TRBV6-1
TGTGCCAGTAGTATGACAGAACAAGAGACCCAGTACTTC	CASSMTEQETQYF	TRBJ2-5	13	.	.	TRBV19
TGTGCCAGCAGCTTAGGACTCTCTGGGGCCAACGTCCTGACTTTC	CASSLGLSGANVLTF	TRBJ2-6	15	.	.	TRBV7-3
TGTGCCAGTAGTATCGGCACTAGCACAGATACGCAGTATTTT	CASSIGTSTDTQYF	TRBJ2-3	14	.	.	TRBV19
TGTGCCAGCAGCGACCCCTACAGGGGGCTAGGTGGAAACACCATATATTTT	CASSDPYRGLGGNTIYF	TRBJ1-3	17	.	TRBD1	TRBV9
TGTGCCAGCAGTGATTGGGCCCCCGGACGCTACGAGCAGTACTTC	CASSDWAPGRYEQYF	TRBJ2-7	15	.	.	TRBV2
TGCAGTGCTCCCAACACAGATACGCAGTATTTT	CSAPNTDTQYF	TRBJ2-3	11	.	.	TRBV20-1
TGTGCCAGCTCACCTATAACAGGGGGCACAGATACGCAGTATTTT	CASSPITGGTDTQYF	TRBJ2-3	15	.	TRBD1	TRBV18
TGTGCCAGCTCAATTGCCGAAGAGACCCAGTACTTC	CASSIAEETQYF	TRBJ2-5	12	once	.	TRBV18
TGTGCCAGCAGCCGAGAGTGGGAGAACAATGAGCAGTTCTTC	CASSREWENNEQFF	TRBJ2-1	14	.	.	TRBV9
TGTGCCAGCAGTCCTACCGGGACTAGCACAGATACGCAGTATTTT	CASSPTGTSTDTQYF	TRBJ2-3	15	.	.	TRBV2
TGTGCCAGCAGTGGGGGAGACCCCGGGGGGGCCGGGAATTCACCCCTCCACTTT	CASSGGDPGGAGNSPLHF	TRBJ1-6	18	.	.	TRBV2
.	CASSRSILETQYF	TRBJ2-5	13	.	.	TRBV6-6
TGCGCCAGCAGCTTGGGCCCTAGCGGGACGTCTCCAGAGACCCAGTACTTC	CASSLGPSGTSPETQYF	TRBJ2-5	17	.	TRBD2	TRBV5-1
TGTGCCAGCCGGGCCCAGGGACAGGGGGCAGGGGAGCTGTTTTTT	CASRAQGQGAGELFF	TRBJ2-2	15	once	TRBD1	TRBV28
TGTGCCAGCAGCGAAGTAGCGGGAGGGCCCTACGAGCAGTACTTC	CASSEVAGGPYEQYF	TRBJ2-7	15	.	TRBD2	TRBV2
TGTGCCAGCACCCAGATTCGACAGGGTGAAGCTTTCTTT	CASTQIRQGEAFF	TRBJ1-1	13	.	TRBD1	TRBV6-5
TGTGCCAGTAGTACTGTTCCGGGGATGAACACTGAAGCTTTCTTT	CASSTVPGMNTEAFF	TRBJ1-1	15	.	.	TRBV19